This T cell receptor beta chain derives from a study of blood T cell repertoires in COVID-19. Whole-study context: Specimens from acute and convalescent COVID-19 originated in the United States, Italy and Spain. PBMCs, B-cell-depleted T cells, or T cells provided the cDNA or gDNA that made up the material.

The trim removed 10 bases at V and 4 bases at J, leaving 6 bases unmatched. The germline V gene encodes CDR1 LNHDA and CDR2 SQIVND (reference sequence). The CDR3 length is 13 residues. Authors' processing steps: Amplified reference gene primers provided the basis for estimating nucleated cell counts. Profiled with immunoSEQ multiplex PCR; TCRdb holds only in-frame clones, not every one. From that table come the V and J calls and clone size; the DNA was used to work out D and trimming. This sample has tens of thousands of clones, with approximately 84% found just once. V is TRBV19 and J is TRBJ2-1; 8 nucleotides match TRBD1. The sample taken for sequencing was peripheral blood. This TCR came from a human donor in a cohort sampled during active COVID-19. The CDR3 loop is CATGTGGYNEQFF. The CDR3 coding sequence is TGTGCCACCGGAACAGGGGGATACAATGAGCAGTTCTTC.